What follows is one T cell receptor (beta chain) and its context. Antigen specificity is unknown. From its re-call of the 5' RACE reads, TCRdb lists each CDR3 protein once, without DNA. The sample includes 440,000 or so distinct CDR3 sequences. This entry comes from a study of T cells expressing NK-cell markers. Overall study context: According to the study, TCR beta repertoires originated from sorted CD3+CD56+NKG2C+, CD3+CD56+NKG2C- and CD3+CD56-NKG2C+ T cells. Regarding the study as a whole: The share of CD8+ T cells held by dominant NKG2C+ clonotypes was 1.0-7.0% in about 6 donors.

Germline V gene lookup returns CDR1 SGHKS and CDR2 YYEKEE (reference sequence). The CDR3 contains 12 residues. V and J are TRBV5-5 and TRBJ2-7. Sequencing was done on a sample of blood T cells: a sorted CD56 or NKG2C T cell subset, CD4+ or CD8+ T cells, or bulk PBMC T cells (not recorded which). This receptor was obtained from a woman aged 18-70 years in good health. CDR3 residues: CASSLVLAEQYF.